This T cell receptor (beta chain) was sequenced in a study of blood T cell repertoires in COVID-19. Across the whole study: The United States, Italy and Spain were the sources of the acute and convalescent COVID-19 samples. Sources were T cells, B-cell-depleted T cells, or PBMCs; the material itself was cDNA or gDNA.

In the authors' workflow: Using reference gene primer amplification, nucleated cell counts were estimated. Data came from immunoSEQ multiplex PCR; TCRdb stores just in-frame clones and leaves some out. The D gene and trimming were derived from the DNA, and the V and J assignments and clone size from that table. The sample has under 300,000 clones; about 90% are singletons. The source material was peripheral blood. This TCR was recovered from a man between 60 and 70 years old with acute or convalescent COVID-19.

The CDR3 is CASSAKADLNTEAFF. DNA of the CDR3: TGTGCCAGTAGTGCGAAGGCGGATTTGAACACTGAAGCTTTCTTT. The chain is built from TRBV19 and TRBJ1-1; D is unresolved. Per the germline V gene, CDR1 is LNHDA and CDR2 is SQIVND (reference sequence). The CDR3 runs 15 residues. The V end lost 5 bases, the J end lost 0 bases, and 13 bases lay between the germline ends. Based on the CDR3 plus reference TRBV19 and TRBJ1-1, the full variable domain is DGGITQSPKYLFRKEGQNVTLSCEQNLNHDAMYWYRQDPGQGLRLIYYSQIVNDFQKGDIAEGYSVSREKKESFPLTVTSAQKNPTAFYLCASSAKADLNTEAFFGQGTRLTVV.